The 10 T cell receptor beta chains in this list originate from one sample, sequenced in a study of radiotherapy plus CTLA-4 blockade in lung cancer. Method: immunoSEQ multiplex PCR; TCRdb's copy keeps in-frame clones and lacks some. The table shows about 90,000 clones, with approximately 82% occurring only once. Here the sequenced sample was peripheral blood, taken from a patient treated with radiotherapy plus ipilimumab. The receptors originated from a human donor with non-small cell lung cancer that progressed on radiotherapy plus ipilimumab.

The CDR3 sequence is CAWSVPVEADTQYF. In nucleotides, the CDR3 is TGTGCCTGGAGTGTACCAGTGGAAGCAGATACGCAGTATTTT. The genes are TRBV30 and TRBJ2-3; no clear D. Germline lookup yields CDR1 GTSNPN and CDR2 SVGIG (reference sequence). Trimming shortened V by 0 bases and J by 4 bases, and 11 bases separated the two germline ends. The length of the CDR3 is 14 residues.

V and J are TRBV25-1 and TRBJ1-2, with 9 bases aligning to TRBD1. The CDR3 sequence is 15 residues long. CDR1 and CDR2 (germline): MGHDK, SYGVNS. After removal of 6 bases from V and 4 bases from J, the junction contained 9 bases not matched to a gene. CDR3 nucleotide sequence: TGTGCCAGCAGCCCATCTCCGGGACAGGGCTATGGCTACACCTTC. This codes for CASSPSPGQGYGYTF.

This chain links TRBV30 with TRBJ2-7, with 8 nucleotides matching TRBD2. Germline V gene lookup returns CDR1 GTSNPN and CDR2 SVGIG (reference sequence). The J segment lost 2 bases and the V segment lost 2 bases, leaving 11 bases of the junction unmatched. This CDR3 contains 16 residues. The CDR3 region is CAWSSLDSGTPYEQYF. The DNA of the CDR3 is TGTGCCTGGAGTTCTCTTGATAGCGGGACCCCCTACGAGCAGTACTTC.

This clone turned up a few times. The chain joins TRBV21-1 to TRBJ1-5; TRBD1, as called in the table, went unchecked against the DNA. TRBV21-1 is assigned pseudogene status. CDR3 length equals 14 residues. The DNA for the CDR3 is TGTGCCAGCAGCAAAGCGTCAGGGTCGCAGCCCCAGCATTTT. Amino acids: CASSKASGSQPQHF.

This rearrangement joins TRBV18 to TRBJ2-5; 9 bases match TRBD1. The CDR3 extends over 17 amino acids. V shed 6 bases, J shed 0 bases, and the junction held 11 bases outside the gene matches. The germline V gene has CDR1 KGHSH and CDR2 LQKENI. Here the CDR3 reads CASSRIRTGDYQETQYF. In DNA form, the CDR3 reads TGTGCCAGCTCGCGGATCCGGACAGGGGATTACCAAGAGACCCAGTACTTC.

The chain is built from TRBV18 and TRBJ2-7, with TRBD2 matching 8 bases. Losses at the gene ends were 3 bases for V and 2 bases for J; bases not matched to a gene: 6. CDR1 is KGHSH and CDR2 is LQKENI in the germline V gene. CDR3 length: 15 amino acids. The DNA for the CDR3 is TGTGCCAGCTCACCGGCTAGCGGGCCCACCTACGAGCAGTACTTC. It specifies CASSPASGPTYEQYF.

The chain uses TRBV19 and TRBJ1-1; D is unresolved. The CDR3 has 13 residues. Trimming cost V 6 bases and J 1 base, with 9 bases left between them. Germline CDR1 is LNHDA and CDR2 is SQIVND (reference sequence). CDR3: CASSLTPNTEAFF. The CDR3 DNA follows: TGTGCCAGTAGCCTCACTCCGAACACTGAAGCTTTCTTT.

The chain uses TRBV5-1 and TRBJ2-5; D is ambiguous. From germline, CDR1 is SGHRS and CDR2 YFSETQ. This CDR3 region has 14 residues. The V end was cut by 0 bases, the J end by 3 bases, with 9 bases between. CDR3: CASSLARGKETQYF. Written as DNA, the CDR3 is TGCGCCAGCAGCTTGGCCCGCGGTAAAGAGACCCAGTACTTC.

This clone appeared a few times. This chain connects TRBV9 to TRBJ2-1; TRBD2 matches 8 bases. With V trimmed by 2 bases and J by 7 bases, 8 bases remained unmatched. Germline V gene lookup returns CDR1 SGDLS and CDR2 YYNGEE. There are 15 residues in the CDR3. CDR3 loop: CASSVFGGARNEQFF. The CDR3 nucleotides read TGTGCCAGCAGCGTCTTCGGGGGGGCGAGGAATGAGCAGTTCTTC.

The V gene is TRBV16, the J gene TRBJ2-1; 9 positions match TRBD2. Germline V gives CDR1 KGHSY, CDR2 FQNENV. The CDR3 length is 15 residues. J lost 8 bases, V lost 8 bases, and 13 bases had no gene match. The DNA of the CDR3 is TGTGCCAGCCTTCAGGGCGGGAGGGCTCTGGATGAGCAGTTCTTC. Translation: CASLQGGRALDEQFF.